This T cell receptor (beta chain) was identified in a study of shared clonotypes between healthy human individuals. Assay used: immunoSEQ multiplex PCR; TCRdb lists only in-frame clones, some missing. The data contain 2 million to 2.5 million clones, roughly 93% of them singletons. Germline CDR1 is MNHNY and CDR2 is SVGAGI (reference sequence). V lost 4 bases, J lost 3 bases, and 4 bases stayed unmatched. The CDR3 is made up of 14 amino acids. The rearrangement links TRBV6-6 to TRBJ2-3, with 7 bases fitting TRBD1. The sequence came from a man between 18 and 29 years old in good health. Some clones in this sample may be carry-over from other donors' samples. The sequencing input was naive CD4+ T cells from PBMCs. Subset meaning: CD45RA+ positively selected. The DNA of the CDR3 is TGTGCCAGCAGTTCTAAGGGGGCAACAGATACGCAGTATTTT. Translated, it gives CASSSKGATDTQYF.